The 8 T cell receptor beta chains below come from one sample, sequenced in a study of cytotoxic CD8 clonotypes in ibrutinib-treated CLL. Clones were read by immunoSEQ multiplex PCR, and TCRdb kept only the in-frame ones, dropping some. The sample carries approximately 130,000 clones, around 84% recorded once. Sequenced here: PBMCs, sampled after 24 months of ibrutinib treatment. The source is a human donor with chronic lymphocytic leukemia.

The chain uses TRBV7-8 and TRBJ2-5; D might be TRBD2 (6 bases). The CDR3 is 13 amino acids. The germline gives CDR1 SGHVS, CDR2 FQNEAQ. Deletions cut 8 bases from V and 6 bases from J, with 16 bases between. The CDR3 is CASAGDFEKTQYF. The CDR3 DNA sequence: TGTGCCAGCGCTGGGGACTTTGAGAAGACCCAGTACTTC.

This clone was seen more than once but under ten times. The chain carries TRBV7-2 and TRBJ1-2; D not resolved. CDR3 size: 14 residues. V was clipped by 2 bases and J by 7 bases, with 14 bases between them. CDR1 is SGHTA and CDR2 is FQGNSA in the germline V gene. CDR3 protein: CASSLSVGFGGYTF. The CDR3 bases are TGTGCCAGCAGCTTATCAGTAGGGTTCGGTGGCTACACCTTC.

This CDR3 is CASSPTGVGAFF. CDR3 coding DNA: TGTGCCAGCAGTCCAACCGGGGTCGGCGCTTTCTTT. V usage is TRBV6-5 and J usage is TRBJ1-1; D unclear. CDR3 length equals 12 residues. Germline CDR1 reads MNHEY; CDR2 reads SVGAGI. V was clipped by 5 bases and J by 11 bases, with 15 bases between them.

The chain recombines TRBV11-3 with TRBJ2-5; weak D call: TRBD2 (5 bases). V dropped 3 bases and J dropped 5 bases, with 10 bases sitting between them. Germline values: CDR1 SGHNT, CDR2 YENEEA. The CDR3 has 13 residues. CDR3: CASSLGPGETQYF. In DNA form, the CDR3 reads TGTGCCAGCAGCTTGGGCCCGGGGGAGACCCAGTACTTC.

The genes are TRBV2 and TRBJ1-3; tentative D call: TRBD1 (6 bases). The CDR3 totals 14 residues. V shed 6 bases and J shed 4 bases, with 13 bases lying between them. CDR1 and CDR2 from the germline V gene are SNHLY and FYNNEI. The CDR3 sequence: CASRDTGYGNTIYF. For the CDR3, the DNA is TGTGCCAGCAGAGATACAGGGTACGGAAACACCATATATTTT.

In its sample, this clone was seen once. The rearrangement joins TRBV4-3 to TRBJ2-7; D is uncertain. Trimming removed 0 bases at V and 1 base at J, with 7 bases between. This CDR3 has 14 amino acids. Per the germline V gene, CDR1 is LGHNA and CDR2 is YSLEER. CDR3 in DNA: TGCGCCAGCAGCCAAGATATTAAGTCCTACGAGCAGTACTTC. Its protein is CASSQDIKSYEQYF.

This rearrangement joins TRBV5-1 to TRBJ1-1, with D uncertain. The germline CDR1 and CDR2 sequences are SGHRS and YFSETQ. V dropped 0 bases and J dropped 6 bases, with 24 bases sitting between them. The CDR3 has 18 amino acids. Here the CDR3 reads CASSLAPGMARSGPEAFF. The CDR3 DNA sequence: TGCGCCAGCAGCTTGGCGCCGGGGATGGCCCGTTCGGGCCCTGAAGCTTTCTTT.

Written as DNA, the CDR3 is TGCGCCAGCTTCGGGACAGGGGTCCATGGCTACACCTTC. Amino acid sequence: CASFGTGVHGYTF. This chain links TRBV10-2 with TRBJ1-2; 10 bases agree with TRBD1. Germline trimming cut 8 bases from V and 6 bases from J; bases unmatched to any gene: 6. Germline CDR1 and CDR2: WSHSY and SAAADI. The CDR3 extends over 13 amino acids.